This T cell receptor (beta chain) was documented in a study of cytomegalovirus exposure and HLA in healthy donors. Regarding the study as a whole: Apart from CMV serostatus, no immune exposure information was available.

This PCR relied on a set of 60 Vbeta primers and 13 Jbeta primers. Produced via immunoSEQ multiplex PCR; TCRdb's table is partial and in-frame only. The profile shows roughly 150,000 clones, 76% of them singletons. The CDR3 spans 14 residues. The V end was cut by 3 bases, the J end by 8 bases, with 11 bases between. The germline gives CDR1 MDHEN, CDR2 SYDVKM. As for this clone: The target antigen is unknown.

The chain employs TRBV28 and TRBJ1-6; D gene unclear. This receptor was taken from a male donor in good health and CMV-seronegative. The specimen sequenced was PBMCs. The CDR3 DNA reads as TGTGCCAGCAGTTTCGAGAGTCGTTATTCACCCCTCCACTTT. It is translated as CASSFESRYSPLHF.